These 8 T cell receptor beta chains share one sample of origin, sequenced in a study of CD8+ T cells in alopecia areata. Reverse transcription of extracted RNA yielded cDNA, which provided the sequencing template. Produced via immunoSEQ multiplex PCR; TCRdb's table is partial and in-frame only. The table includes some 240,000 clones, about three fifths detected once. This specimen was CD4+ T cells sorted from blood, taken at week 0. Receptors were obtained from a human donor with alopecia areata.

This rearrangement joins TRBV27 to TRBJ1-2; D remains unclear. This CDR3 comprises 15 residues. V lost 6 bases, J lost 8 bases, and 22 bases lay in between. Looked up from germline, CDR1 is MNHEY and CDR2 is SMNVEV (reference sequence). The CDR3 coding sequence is TGTGCCAGCAGACTTATCACCGGAGGGAAGGAAGGCTACACCTTC. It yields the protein CASRLITGGKEGYTF.

The CDR3 loop is CASSLASYKNIQYF. The CDR3 region has the DNA TGTGCCAGCAGCTTGGCATCCTACAAAAACATTCAGTACTTC. The V gene is TRBV7-8, the J gene TRBJ2-4; D uncertain. CDR1 SGHVS and CDR2 FQNEAQ come from the germline V gene. V was trimmed by 3 bases and J by 3 bases, leaving 9 bases between them. This CDR3 spans 14 amino acids.

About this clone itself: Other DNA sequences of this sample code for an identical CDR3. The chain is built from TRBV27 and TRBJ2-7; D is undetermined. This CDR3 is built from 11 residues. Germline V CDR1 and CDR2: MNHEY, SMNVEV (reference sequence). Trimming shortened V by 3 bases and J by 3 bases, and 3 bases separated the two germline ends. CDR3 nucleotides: TGTGCCAGCAGTTTGGGCTACGAGCAGTACTTC. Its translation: CASSLGYEQYF.

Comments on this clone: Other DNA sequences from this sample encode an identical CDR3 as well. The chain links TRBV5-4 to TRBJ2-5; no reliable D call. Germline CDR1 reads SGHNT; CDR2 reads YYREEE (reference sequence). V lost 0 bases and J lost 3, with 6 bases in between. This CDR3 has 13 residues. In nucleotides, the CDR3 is TGTGCCAGCAGCTTGGGCCGGGAAGAGACCCAGTACTTC. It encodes CASSLGREETQYF.

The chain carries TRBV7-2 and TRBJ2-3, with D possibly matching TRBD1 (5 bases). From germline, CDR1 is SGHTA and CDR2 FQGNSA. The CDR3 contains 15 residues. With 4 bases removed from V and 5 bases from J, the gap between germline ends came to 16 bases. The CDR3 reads CASSSIWGPGDTQYF. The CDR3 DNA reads TGTGCCAGCAGCTCAATATGGGGCCCAGGAGATACGCAGTATTTT.

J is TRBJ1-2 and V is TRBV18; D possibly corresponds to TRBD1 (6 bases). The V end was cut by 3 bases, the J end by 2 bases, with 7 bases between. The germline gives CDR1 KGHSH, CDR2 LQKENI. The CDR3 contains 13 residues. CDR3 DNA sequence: TGTGCCAGCTCACCCACAGGGAACTATGGCTACACCTTC. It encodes CASSPTGNYGYTF.

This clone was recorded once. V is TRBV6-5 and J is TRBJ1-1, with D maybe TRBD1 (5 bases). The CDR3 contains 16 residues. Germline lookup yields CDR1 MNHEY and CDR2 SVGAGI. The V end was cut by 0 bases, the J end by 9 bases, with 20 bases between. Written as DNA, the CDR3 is TGTGCCAGCAGTTACTCGATGATTCGGGGGTTTGCTCAAGCTTTCTTT. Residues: CASSYSMIRGFAQAFF.

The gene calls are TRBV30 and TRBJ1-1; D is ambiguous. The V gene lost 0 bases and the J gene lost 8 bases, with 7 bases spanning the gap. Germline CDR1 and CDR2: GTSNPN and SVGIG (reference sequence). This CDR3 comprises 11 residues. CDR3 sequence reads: CAWSVAVEAFF. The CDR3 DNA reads TGTGCCTGGAGTGTAGCGGTCGAAGCTTTCTTT.